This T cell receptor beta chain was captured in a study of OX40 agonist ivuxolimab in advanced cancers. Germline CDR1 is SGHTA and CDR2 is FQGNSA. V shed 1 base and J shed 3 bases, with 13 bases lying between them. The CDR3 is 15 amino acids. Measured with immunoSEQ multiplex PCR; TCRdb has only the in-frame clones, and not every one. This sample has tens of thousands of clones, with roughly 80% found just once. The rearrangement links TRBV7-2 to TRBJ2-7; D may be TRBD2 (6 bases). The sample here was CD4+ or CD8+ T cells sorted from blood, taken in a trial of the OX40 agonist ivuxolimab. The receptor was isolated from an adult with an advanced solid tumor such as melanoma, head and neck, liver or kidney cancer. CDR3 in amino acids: CASSLGGGVDYEQYF. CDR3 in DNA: TGTGCCAGCAGCTTAGGGGGCGGGGTGGACTACGAGCAGTACTTC.